A selection of T cell receptor beta chains follows, all from one sample in a study of blood T cells in healthy people across ages. TCRdb analysed the 5' RACE reads with MiXCR anew, one entry per CDR3 protein. In the table there are about 800,000 distinct CDR3 sequences, roughly 25% of which are singletons. This same sample was also part of a study on T cells of mothers and their children.

The material sequenced was blood. The receptors were gathered from a boy aged 5 to 17 in good health. Each CDR3 is given with its conserved first and last residue. Each record gives: J gene, clone size, V gene, D gene, CDR3 length, CDR3 protein, CDR3 DNA. The D gene is left open where the match is weak. Part of the rows lack a size; the others show once, few, many or a class for expanded clones.

j_gene: TRBJ1-4; abundance: NA; v_gene: TRBV27; d_gene: NA; len: 13; CDR3aa: CASSFDTRGKLFF; CDR3nt: TGTGCCAGCAGTTTTGACACCCGCGGAAAACTGTTTTTT
j_gene: TRBJ2-1; abundance: NA; v_gene: TRBV20-1; d_gene: TRBD2; len: 18; CDR3aa: CSARDTSTSGSHYNEQFF; CDR3nt: TGCAGTGCTAGAGATACCTCGACTAGCGGGAGTCACTACAATGAGCAGTTCTTC
j_gene: TRBJ2-7; abundance: NA; v_gene: TRBV15; d_gene: NA; len: 15; CDR3aa: CATSRDFTTGGEQYF; CDR3nt: TGTGCCACCAGCAGAGATTTTACGACCGGGGGCGAGCAGTACTTC
j_gene: TRBJ2-5; abundance: NA; v_gene: TRBV4-3; d_gene: TRBD1; len: 15; CDR3aa: CASSQLTGGGETQYF; CDR3nt: TGCGCCAGCAGCCAGTTGACAGGGGGTGGAGAGACCCAGTACTTC
j_gene: TRBJ1-1; abundance: NA; v_gene: TRBV10-3; d_gene: NA; len: 13; CDR3aa: CAIQDGGGTEAFF; CDR3nt: TGTGCCATCCAGGATGGGGGCGGCACTGAAGCTTTCTTT
j_gene: TRBJ2-1; abundance: once; v_gene: TRBV9; d_gene: NA; len: 13; CDR3aa: CASSADMNNERFF; CDR3nt: TGTGCCAGCAGCGCGGACATGAACAATGAGCGGTTCTTC
j_gene: TRBJ1-3; abundance: NA; v_gene: TRBV29-1; d_gene: TRBD1; len: 19; CDR3aa: CSGYRDRGLPSNSGNTIYF; CDR3nt: TGCAGCGGCTACCGGGACAGGGGACTGCCCTCCAACTCTGGAAACACCATATATTTT
j_gene: TRBJ2-3; abundance: NA; v_gene: TRBV28; d_gene: NA; len: 15; CDR3aa: CASSLSGKGADTQYF; CDR3nt: TGTGCCAGCAGTTTATCCGGGAAAGGGGCAGATACGCAGTATTTT
j_gene: TRBJ2-7; abundance: few; v_gene: TRBV28; d_gene: NA; len: 13; CDR3aa: CASTVQGSYEQYF; CDR3nt: TGTGCCAGCACGGTCCAGGGATCCTACGAGCAGTACTTC
j_gene: TRBJ2-2; abundance: few; v_gene: TRBV9; d_gene: NA; len: 17; CDR3aa: CASSGFWGIPNTGELFF; CDR3nt: TGTGCCAGCAGCGGCTTCTGGGGAATACCGAACACCGGGGAGCTGTTTTTT
j_gene: TRBJ1-2; abundance: few; v_gene: TRBV4-3; d_gene: TRBD1; len: 14; CDR3aa: CASSQAQGADGYTF; CDR3nt: TGCGCCAGCAGCCAAGCACAGGGGGCGGACGGCTACACCTTC
j_gene: TRBJ1-2; abundance: NA; v_gene: TRBV7-3; d_gene: NA; len: 13; CDR3aa: CASSQGGYAGYTF; CDR3nt: TGTGCCAGCAGCCAAGGGGGTTACGCTGGCTACACCTTC
j_gene: TRBJ2-7; abundance: NA; v_gene: TRBV4-1; d_gene: TRBD1; len: 15; CDR3aa: CASSHGQGISYEQYF; CDR3nt: TGCGCCAGCAGCCATGGACAGGGGATCTCCTACGAGCAGTACTTC
j_gene: TRBJ1-4; abundance: NA; v_gene: TRBV4-2; d_gene: NA; len: 17; CDR3aa: CASSPLLGGATNEKLFF; CDR3nt: TGTGCCAGCAGCCCCCTTTTGGGGGGAGCAACTAATGAAAAACTGTTTTTT
j_gene: TRBJ2-3; abundance: few; v_gene: TRBV6-6; d_gene: NA; len: 14; CDR3aa: CASSYSLSTDTQYF; CDR3nt: TGTGCCAGCAGTTACTCGCTGAGCACAGATACGCAGTATTTT
j_gene: TRBJ1-2; abundance: few; v_gene: TRBV28; d_gene: NA; len: 15; CDR3aa: CASSLFGGANYGYTF; CDR3nt: TGTGCCAGCAGTTTATTCGGCGGAGCTAACTATGGCTACACCTTC
j_gene: TRBJ2-7; abundance: NA; v_gene: TRBV7-2; d_gene: TRBD2; len: 17; CDR3aa: CASSLTSGGFSSYEQYF; CDR3nt: TGTGCCAGCAGCTTAACTAGCGGGGGATTCAGCTCCTACGAGCAGTACTTC
j_gene: TRBJ1-2; abundance: few; v_gene: TRBV5-1; d_gene: TRBD1; len: 14; CDR3aa: CASSQDRAGYGYTF; CDR3nt: TGCGCCAGCAGCCAAGACAGGGCGGGCTATGGCTACACCTTC
j_gene: TRBJ2-7; abundance: few; v_gene: TRBV5-1; d_gene: TRBD1; len: 15; CDR3aa: CASSSLSGQGHEQYF; CDR3nt: TGCGCCAGCAGCTCATTGTCGGGACAGGGCCACGAGCAGTACTTC
j_gene: TRBJ2-7; abundance: NA; v_gene: TRBV7-2; d_gene: NA; len: 14; CDR3aa: CASSSGLRRYEQYF; CDR3nt: TGTGCCAGCAGCTCGGGGCTTAGGCGCTACGAGCAGTACTTC
j_gene: TRBJ1-3; abundance: few; v_gene: TRBV9; d_gene: NA; len: 18; CDR3aa: CASSHPITVTGAGNTIYF; CDR3nt: TGTGCCAGCAGCCACCCTATCACCGTAACGGGGGCTGGAAACACCATATATTTT
j_gene: TRBJ2-5; abundance: NA; v_gene: TRBV18; d_gene: NA; len: 14; CDR3aa: CASSPDDRRESQYF; CDR3nt: TGTGCCAGCTCACCAGATGACAGGAGGGAGTCCCAGTACTTC
j_gene: TRBJ2-3; abundance: NA; v_gene: TRBV3-1; d_gene: NA; len: 13; CDR3aa: CASSQGEADTQYF; CDR3nt: TGTGCCAGCAGCCAAGGGGAGGCAGATACGCAGTATTTT
j_gene: TRBJ2-1; abundance: few; v_gene: TRBV12-3/TRBV12-4; d_gene: NA; len: 16; CDR3aa: CASSSVGRLGRDEQFF; CDR3nt: TGTGCCAGCAGTTCCGTTGGAAGGCTTGGGCGGGATGAGCAGTTCTTC
j_gene: TRBJ2-7; abundance: NA; v_gene: TRBV7-9; d_gene: TRBD2; len: 16; CDR3aa: CASSSYRASGSYEQYF; CDR3nt: TGTGCCAGCAGCTCCTACAGGGCTAGCGGGTCCTACGAGCAGTACTTC
j_gene: TRBJ1-1; abundance: NA; v_gene: TRBV20-1; d_gene: NA; len: 13; CDR3aa: CSASSRGNTEAFF; CDR3nt: TGCAGTGCTAGCTCCAGGGGGAACACTGAAGCTTTCTTT
j_gene: TRBJ2-5; abundance: NA; v_gene: TRBV7-9; d_gene: NA; len: 15; CDR3aa: CASSFGYRTQETQYF; CDR3nt: TGTGCCAGCAGCTTTGGATACAGAACCCAAGAGACCCAGTACTTC
j_gene: TRBJ1-1; abundance: few; v_gene: TRBV20-1; d_gene: NA; len: 14; CDR3aa: CSARWGTMNTEAFF; CDR3nt: TGCAGTGCCAGATGGGGGACAATGAACACTGAAGCTTTCTTT
j_gene: TRBJ2-7; abundance: few; v_gene: TRBV28; d_gene: TRBD2; len: 15; CDR3aa: CASSLRDYASYEQYF; CDR3nt: TGTGCCAGCAGTTTACGGGACTACGCCTCCTACGAGCAGTACTTC
j_gene: TRBJ1-2; abundance: NA; v_gene: TRBV29-1; d_gene: NA; len: 13; CDR3aa: CSVSSPLLYGYTF; CDR3nt: TGCAGCGTTTCGAGCCCTCTATTATATGGCTACACCTTC
j_gene: TRBJ2-3; abundance: few; v_gene: TRBV28; d_gene: NA; len: 14; CDR3aa: CASSFEGVRDTQYF; CDR3nt: TGTGCCAGCAGTTTCGAAGGAGTTCGAGATACGCAGTATTTT
j_gene: TRBJ2-4; abundance: few; v_gene: TRBV29-1; d_gene: TRBD2; len: 14; CDR3aa: CSVATSGNKNIQYF; CDR3nt: TGCAGCGTTGCGACTAGCGGCAACAAAAACATTCAGTACTTC
j_gene: TRBJ2-1; abundance: NA; v_gene: TRBV18; d_gene: NA; len: 15; CDR3aa: CASSLTGTPGNEQFF; CDR3nt: TGTGCCAGCTCCCTCACCGGGACCCCAGGGAATGAGCAGTTCTTC
j_gene: TRBJ2-1; abundance: few; v_gene: TRBV7-2; d_gene: NA; len: 16; CDR3aa: CASSLMGGRPLNEQFF; CDR3nt: TGTGCCAGCAGCTTAATGGGGGGGCGCCCCCTCAATGAGCAGTTCTTC
j_gene: TRBJ2-7; abundance: NA; v_gene: TRBV6-2/TRBV6-3; d_gene: NA; len: 21; CDR3aa: CASSYSNLNKRSHFVPYEQYF; CDR3nt: TGTGCCAGCAGTTACTCGAATTTAAACAAGCGGAGCCATTTTGTACCCTACGAGCAGTACTTC
j_gene: TRBJ2-1; abundance: NA; v_gene: TRBV28; d_gene: NA; len: 13; CDR3aa: CASSGPFTETQHF; CDR3nt: TGTGCCAGCAGTGGACCTTTCACGGAGACCCAGCACTTC
j_gene: TRBJ2-4; abundance: NA; v_gene: TRBV5-1; d_gene: NA; len: 17; CDR3aa: CASSLDRPGETKNIQYF; CDR3nt: TGCGCCAGCAGCTTGGACCGGCCAGGGGAGACCAAGAACATTCAGTACTTC
j_gene: TRBJ2-7; abundance: few; v_gene: TRBV7-9; d_gene: NA; len: 14; CDR3aa: CASSFWVGGSEQYF; CDR3nt: TGTGCCAGCAGCTTTTGGGTGGGGGGCTCCGAGCAGTACTTC
j_gene: TRBJ2-3; abundance: NA; v_gene: TRBV15; d_gene: NA; len: 17; CDR3aa: CATSSPDFAGHTDTQYF; CDR3nt: TGTGCCACCAGCAGTCCCGATTTCGCGGGACACACAGATACGCAGTATTTT
j_gene: TRBJ2-7; abundance: NA; v_gene: TRBV28; d_gene: TRBD2; len: 15; CDR3aa: CASSLWSSGTYEQYF; CDR3nt: TGTGCCAGCAGTTTATGGTCTAGCGGGACCTACGAGCAGTACTTC
j_gene: TRBJ1-4; abundance: few; v_gene: TRBV20-1; d_gene: NA; len: 17; CDR3aa: CSVDGGGRSTTNEKLFF; CDR3nt: TGCAGTGTCGATGGGGGGGGGCGGAGTACAACTAATGAAAAACTGTTTTTT
j_gene: TRBJ2-5; abundance: NA; v_gene: TRBV5-1; d_gene: NA; len: 15; CDR3aa: CASSLVGGPQETQYF; CDR3nt: TGCGCCAGCAGCTTGGTGGGGGGGCCTCAAGAGACCCAGTACTTC
j_gene: TRBJ2-6; abundance: few; v_gene: TRBV21-1; d_gene: NA; len: 17; CDR3aa: CASSKRGASSGANVLTF; CDR3nt: TGTGCCAGCAGCAAAAGAGGAGCGAGCTCTGGGGCCAACGTCCTGACTTTC
j_gene: TRBJ2-1; abundance: few; v_gene: TRBV7-8; d_gene: TRBD2; len: 16; CDR3aa: CASSLGWGGSRDEQFF; CDR3nt: TGTGCCAGCAGCCTAGGCTGGGGCGGGAGCAGGGATGAGCAGTTCTTC
j_gene: TRBJ2-4; abundance: NA; v_gene: TRBV28; d_gene: TRBD2; len: 16; CDR3aa: CASSSPSGRARNIQYF; CDR3nt: TGTGCCAGCAGTTCCCCTAGCGGGAGGGCCAGAAACATTCAGTACTTC
j_gene: TRBJ2-7; abundance: NA; v_gene: TRBV7-8; d_gene: NA; len: 15; CDR3aa: CASSLSLSKGYEQYF; CDR3nt: TGTGCCAGCAGCTTAAGTTTGTCTAAGGGCTACGAGCAGTACTTC
j_gene: TRBJ2-7; abundance: few; v_gene: TRBV12-3/TRBV12-4; d_gene: TRBD1; len: 16; CDR3aa: CASSFNRGRFSYEQYF; CDR3nt: TGTGCCAGCAGTTTCAACAGGGGGCGCTTCTCCTACGAGCAGTACTTC
j_gene: TRBJ2-4; abundance: NA; v_gene: TRBV7-2; d_gene: TRBD2; len: 13; CDR3aa: CASSAGLAVIQYF; CDR3nt: TGTGCCAGCAGCGCGGGACTAGCGGTCATTCAGTACTTC
j_gene: TRBJ1-2; abundance: once; v_gene: TRBV5-1; d_gene: NA; len: 12; CDR3aa: CASAFESYGYTF; CDR3nt: TGCGCCAGCGCCTTCGAAAGTTATGGCTACACCTTC
j_gene: TRBJ2-1; abundance: NA; v_gene: TRBV6-2/TRBV6-3; d_gene: TRBD2; len: 15; CDR3aa: CASKRSSGAYNEQFF; CDR3nt: TGTGCCAGCAAAAGGTCTAGCGGGGCTTACAATGAGCAGTTCTTC
j_gene: TRBJ1-1; abundance: NA; v_gene: TRBV28; d_gene: NA; len: 14; CDR3aa: CASSFLQGRTEAFF; CDR3nt: TGTGCCAGCAGTTTCTTACAGGGACGCACTGAAGCTTTCTTT
j_gene: TRBJ2-4; abundance: few; v_gene: TRBV21-1; d_gene: NA; len: 19; CDR3aa: CASSKGGRWARVAKNIQYF; CDR3nt: TGTGCCAGCAGCAAAGGAGGCAGGTGGGCCAGGGTAGCCAAAAACATTCAGTACTTC
j_gene: TRBJ2-1; abundance: few; v_gene: TRBV9; d_gene: NA; len: 16; CDR3aa: CASSVTGGTPYNEQFF; CDR3nt: TGTGCCAGCAGCGTAACCGGAGGGACCCCCTACAATGAGCAGTTCTTC
j_gene: TRBJ2-2; abundance: few; v_gene: TRBV11-3; d_gene: NA; len: 13; CDR3aa: CASSSRATGELFF; CDR3nt: TGTGCCAGCAGCTCCCGAGCCACCGGGGAGCTGTTTTTT
j_gene: TRBJ1-3; abundance: NA; v_gene: TRBV10-3; d_gene: NA; len: 14; CDR3aa: CAISEFGSGNTIYF; CDR3nt: TGTGCCATCAGTGAGTTCGGCTCTGGAAACACCATATATTTT
j_gene: TRBJ2-5; abundance: NA; v_gene: TRBV7-2; d_gene: NA; len: 15; CDR3aa: CASSLVRWEKETQYF; CDR3nt: TGTGCCAGCAGCTTAGTGAGATGGGAGAAAGAGACCCAGTACTTC
j_gene: TRBJ2-6; abundance: NA; v_gene: TRBV7-2; d_gene: TRBD2; len: 19; CDR3aa: CASSLGLAGAYSGANVLTF; CDR3nt: TGTGCCAGCAGCTTAGGACTAGCGGGGGCCTACTCTGGGGCCAACGTCCTGACTTTC
j_gene: TRBJ2-5; abundance: few; v_gene: TRBV27; d_gene: NA; len: 16; CDR3aa: CASSTRGLLGEETQYF; CDR3nt: TGTGCCAGCAGTACCCGGGGACTCCTCGGGGAAGAGACCCAGTACTTC
j_gene: TRBJ2-1; abundance: NA; v_gene: TRBV14; d_gene: NA; len: 14; CDR3aa: CASSQGDRYNEQFF; CDR3nt: TGTGCCAGCAGCCAAGGGGACCGGTACAATGAGCAGTTCTTC